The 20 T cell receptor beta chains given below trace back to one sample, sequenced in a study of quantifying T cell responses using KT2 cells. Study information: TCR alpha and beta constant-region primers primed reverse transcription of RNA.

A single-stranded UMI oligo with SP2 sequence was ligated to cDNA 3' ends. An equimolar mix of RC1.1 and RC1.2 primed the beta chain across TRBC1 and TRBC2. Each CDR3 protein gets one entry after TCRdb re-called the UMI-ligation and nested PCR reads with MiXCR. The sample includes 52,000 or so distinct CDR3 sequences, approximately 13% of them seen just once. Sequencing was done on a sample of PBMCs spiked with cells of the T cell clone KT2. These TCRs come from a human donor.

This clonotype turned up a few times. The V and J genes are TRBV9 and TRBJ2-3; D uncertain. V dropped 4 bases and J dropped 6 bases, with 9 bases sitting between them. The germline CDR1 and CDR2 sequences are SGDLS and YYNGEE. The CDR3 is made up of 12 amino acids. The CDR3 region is CASSHVGDTQYF. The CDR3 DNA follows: TGTGCCAGCAGCCACGTAGGGGATACGCAGTATTTT.

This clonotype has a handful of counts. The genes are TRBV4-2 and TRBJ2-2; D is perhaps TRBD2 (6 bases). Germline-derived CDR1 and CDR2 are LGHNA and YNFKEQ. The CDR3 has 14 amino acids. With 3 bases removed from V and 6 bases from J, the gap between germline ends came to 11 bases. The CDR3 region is CASSQGTSSGELFF. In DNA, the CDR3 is TGTGCCAGCAGCCAGGGAACTAGCTCCGGGGAGCTGTTTTTT.

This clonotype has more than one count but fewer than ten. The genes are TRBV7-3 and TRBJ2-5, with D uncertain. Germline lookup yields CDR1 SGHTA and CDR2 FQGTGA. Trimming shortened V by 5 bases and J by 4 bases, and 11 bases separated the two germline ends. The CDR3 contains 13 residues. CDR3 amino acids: CASSPRVGETQYF. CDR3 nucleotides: TGTGCCAGCAGCCCACGGGTCGGAGAGACCCAGTACTTC.

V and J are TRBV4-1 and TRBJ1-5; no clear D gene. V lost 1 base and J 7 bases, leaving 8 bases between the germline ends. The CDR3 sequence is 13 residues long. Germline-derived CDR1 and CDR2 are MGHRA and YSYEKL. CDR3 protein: CASSQGLAQPQHF. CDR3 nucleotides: TGCGCCAGCAGCCAAGGGTTAGCGCAGCCCCAGCATTTT.

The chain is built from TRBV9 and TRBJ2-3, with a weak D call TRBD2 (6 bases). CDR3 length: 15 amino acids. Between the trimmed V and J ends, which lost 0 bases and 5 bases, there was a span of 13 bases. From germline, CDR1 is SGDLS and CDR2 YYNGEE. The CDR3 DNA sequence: TGTGCCAGCAGCGTAGCGGGGGTCCCGGGAGATACGCAGTATTTT. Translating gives CASSVAGVPGDTQYF.

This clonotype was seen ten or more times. The CDR3 DNA follows: TGTGCCAGCTCAACAGCCAGGGGAAGTGGCTACACCTTC. It codes for CASSTARGSGYTF. This chain connects TRBV18 to TRBJ1-2; a possible D gene is TRBD1 (6 bases). The CDR3 is made up of 13 amino acids. Trimming pared 5 bases from V and 7 bases from J, leaving 14 bases between. CDR1 and CDR2 from the germline V gene are KGHSH and LQKENI.

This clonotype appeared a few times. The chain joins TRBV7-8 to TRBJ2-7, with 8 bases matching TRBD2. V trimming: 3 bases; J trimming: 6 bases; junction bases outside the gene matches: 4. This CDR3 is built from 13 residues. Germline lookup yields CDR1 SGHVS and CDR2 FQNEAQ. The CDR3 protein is CASSLGLEFEQYF. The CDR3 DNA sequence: TGTGCCAGCAGCTTGGGACTAGAGTTCGAGCAGTACTTC.

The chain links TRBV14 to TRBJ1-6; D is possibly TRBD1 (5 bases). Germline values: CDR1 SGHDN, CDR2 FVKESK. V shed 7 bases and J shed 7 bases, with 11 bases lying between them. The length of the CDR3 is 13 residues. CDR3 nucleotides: TGTGCCAGCACCCCGAACAGGAATTCACCCCTCCACTTT. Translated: CASTPNRNSPLHF.

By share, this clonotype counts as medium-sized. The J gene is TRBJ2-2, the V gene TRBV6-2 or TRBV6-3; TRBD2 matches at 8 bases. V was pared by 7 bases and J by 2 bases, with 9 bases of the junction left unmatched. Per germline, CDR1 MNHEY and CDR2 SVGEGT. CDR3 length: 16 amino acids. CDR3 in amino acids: CASTQTSAINTGELFF. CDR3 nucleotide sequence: TGTGCCAGCACCCAGACTAGCGCAATCAACACCGGGGAGCTGTTTTTT.

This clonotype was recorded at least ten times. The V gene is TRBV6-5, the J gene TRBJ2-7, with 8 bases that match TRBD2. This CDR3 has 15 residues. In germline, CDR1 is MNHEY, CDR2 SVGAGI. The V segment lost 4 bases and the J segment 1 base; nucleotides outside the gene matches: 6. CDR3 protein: CASSSLTSASYEQYF. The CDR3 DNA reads TGTGCCAGCAGTTCACTGACTAGCGCTTCCTACGAGCAGTACTTC.

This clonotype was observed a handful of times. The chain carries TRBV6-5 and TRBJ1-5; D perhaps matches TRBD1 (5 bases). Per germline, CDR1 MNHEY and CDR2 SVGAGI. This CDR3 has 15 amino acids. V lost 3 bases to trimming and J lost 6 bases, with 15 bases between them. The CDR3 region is CASSYSGIGTQPQHF. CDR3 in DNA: TGTGCCAGCAGTTATTCTGGGATTGGGACTCAGCCCCAGCATTTT.

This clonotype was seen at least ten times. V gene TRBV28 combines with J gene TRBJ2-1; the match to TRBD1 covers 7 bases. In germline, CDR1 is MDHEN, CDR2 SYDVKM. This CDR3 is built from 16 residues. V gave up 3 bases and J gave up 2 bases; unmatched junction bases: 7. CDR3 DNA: TGTGCCAGCAGTTTTACCGGGACAGAAGCCTACAATGAGCAGTTCTTC. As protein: CASSFTGTEAYNEQFF.

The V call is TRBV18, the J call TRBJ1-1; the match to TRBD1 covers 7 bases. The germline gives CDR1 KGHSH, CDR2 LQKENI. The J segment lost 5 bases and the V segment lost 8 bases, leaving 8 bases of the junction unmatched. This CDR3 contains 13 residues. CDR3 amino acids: CASQQGLGTEAFF. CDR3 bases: TGTGCCAGCCAACAGGGGTTGGGGACTGAAGCTTTCTTT.

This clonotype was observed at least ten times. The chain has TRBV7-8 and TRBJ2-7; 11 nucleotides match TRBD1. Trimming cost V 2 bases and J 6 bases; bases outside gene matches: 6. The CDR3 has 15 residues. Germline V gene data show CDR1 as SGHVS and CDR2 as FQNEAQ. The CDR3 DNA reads TGTGCCAGCAGCTTAACCGGGACAGGGGGTTTCGAGCAGTACTTC. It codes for CASSLTGTGGFEQYF.

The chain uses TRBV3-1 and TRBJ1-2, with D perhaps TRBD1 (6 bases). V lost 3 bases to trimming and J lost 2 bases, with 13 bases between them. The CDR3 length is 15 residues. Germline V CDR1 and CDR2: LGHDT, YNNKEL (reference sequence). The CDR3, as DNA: TGTGCCAGCAGCCATACAGGGAAGGAGAACTATGGCTACACCTTC. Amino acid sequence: CASSHTGKENYGYTF.

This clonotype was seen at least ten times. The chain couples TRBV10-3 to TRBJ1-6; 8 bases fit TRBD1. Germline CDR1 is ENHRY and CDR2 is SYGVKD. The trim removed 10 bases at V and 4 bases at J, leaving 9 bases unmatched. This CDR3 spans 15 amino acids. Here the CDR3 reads CATGGTGFYNSPLHF. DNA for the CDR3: TGTGCCACCGGAGGGACAGGCTTTTATAATTCACCCCTCCACTTT.

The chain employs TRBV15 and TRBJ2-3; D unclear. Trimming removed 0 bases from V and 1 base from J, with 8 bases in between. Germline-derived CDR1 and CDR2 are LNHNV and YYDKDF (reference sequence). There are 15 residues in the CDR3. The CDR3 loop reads CATSRDLTGTDTQYF. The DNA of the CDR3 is TGTGCCACCAGCAGAGATCTCACGGGCACAGATACGCAGTATTTT.

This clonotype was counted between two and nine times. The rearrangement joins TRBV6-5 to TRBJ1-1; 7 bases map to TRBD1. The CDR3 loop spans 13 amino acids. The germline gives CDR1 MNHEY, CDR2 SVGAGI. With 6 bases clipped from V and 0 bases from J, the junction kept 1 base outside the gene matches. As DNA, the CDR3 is TGTGCCAGCAGGGGGACAGTGAACACTGAAGCTTTCTTT. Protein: CASRGTVNTEAFF.

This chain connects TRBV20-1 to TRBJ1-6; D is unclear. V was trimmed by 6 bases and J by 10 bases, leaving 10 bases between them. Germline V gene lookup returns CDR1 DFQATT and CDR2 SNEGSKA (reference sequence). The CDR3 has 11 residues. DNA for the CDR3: TGCAGTGCCCTCTTAGGGTCACCCCTCCACTTT. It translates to CSALLGSPLHF.

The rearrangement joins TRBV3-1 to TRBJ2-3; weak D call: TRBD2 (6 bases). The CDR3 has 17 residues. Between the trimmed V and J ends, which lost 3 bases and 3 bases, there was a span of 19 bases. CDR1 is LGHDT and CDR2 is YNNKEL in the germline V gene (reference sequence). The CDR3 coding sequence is TGTGCCAGCAGCCAGGGGACTTCTCTGAGGGTAACAGATACGCAGTATTTT. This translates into CASSQGTSLRVTDTQYF.